Listed below are T cell receptor beta chains from one sample, sequenced in a study of T-cell reconstitution after alpha-beta-depleted transplantation in children. From the PCR reads, TCRdb called clonotypes with MiXCR, one entry per CDR3 protein. Here the sample spans approximately 630,000 distinct CDR3 sequences, approximately 14% being singletons. The sample consisted of PBMCs, taken before TCRalphabeta/CD19-depleted stem cell transplant. Receptors were obtained from a girl aged 2 to 9 with congenital amegakaryocytic thrombocytopenia, due to receive a stem cell transplant. CDR3s include the opening cysteine and the closing phenylalanine or tryptophan. Each record gives: clone size, V gene, D gene, J gene, CDR3 length, CDR3 DNA, CDR3 protein. A D gene is named only where the DNA matches it firmly. Size tells how often a clone was seen (once, few, many) or the class of an expanded clone, and some rows leave it out.

>.|TRBV5-1|TRBD2|TRBJ2-5|19
TGCGCCAGCAGCTTGGTAACCGTACTAGCGGGGGACAGACAAGAGACCCAGTACTTC
CASSLVTVLAGDRQETQYF
>many|TRBV12-3/TRBV12-4|.|TRBJ2-7|15
TGTGCCAGCAGCCAAGGGCTAGCCCCTATCTACGAGCAGTACTTC
CASSQGLAPIYEQYF
>few|TRBV7-6|.|TRBJ1-1|13
TGTGCCAGCAGCCCAGGATTCAACACTGAAGCTTTCTTT
CASSPGFNTEAFF
>.|TRBV3-1|TRBD2|TRBJ2-3|16
TGTGCCAGCAGCCAGGGACTAGCGGGATTATCAGATACGCAGTATTTT
CASSQGLAGLSDTQYF
>many|TRBV5-1|.|TRBJ2-1|17
TGCGCCAGCAGCTCTGGGACTTCCCCAAAGTATCACAATGAGCAGTTCTTC
CASSSGTSPKYHNEQFF
>.|TRBV7-9|TRBD2|TRBJ2-1|11
TGTGCCACGCAGCGGGAGGTCCGACCGTTCTTC
CATQREVRPFF
>few|TRBV20-1|.|TRBJ1-5|16
TGCAGTGCTGGTCCTCCTAACGGGGCCCGCGTCCAGCCCCAGCATTTT
CSAGPPNGARVQPQHF
>.|TRBV16|TRBD1|TRBJ2-7|16
TGTGCCAGCAGCCAATGGAGTAGGGGGCGCGGAAACGAGCAGTACTTC
CASSQWSRGRGNEQYF
>many|TRBV20-1|.|TRBJ2-3|13
TGCAGTGCTAGACACGGGAGCACAGATACGCAGTATTTT
CSARHGSTDTQYF
>.|TRBV27|.|TRBJ1-2|17
TGTGCCAGCAGCCCCAAAGGCCCTCGGGGGTTAAACTATGGCTACACCTTC
CASSPKGPRGLNYGYTF
>many|TRBV19|.|TRBJ2-1|13
TGTGCCAGTAGTCTTCTCAGTCGGAATGAGCAGTTCTTC
CASSLLSRNEQFF
>few|TRBV6-1|.|TRBJ2-1|16
TGTGCCAGCAGTGAAATCGGGGGAGTGACCTACAATGAGCAGTTCTTC
CASSEIGGVTYNEQFF
>many|TRBV20-1|TRBD2|TRBJ2-7|15
TGCAGTGCTATGTTTGGCGGGAGTCCCTCCTACGAGCAGTACTTC
CSAMFGGSPSYEQYF
>once|TRBV20-1|.|TRBJ2-1|11
TGCAGTGCTAGTTTCCGGGAGGAGCAGTTCTTC
CSASFREEQFF
>many|TRBV20-1|TRBD2|TRBJ2-2|15
TGCAGTGCCTGGGGGGGAGGCTTCAACACCGGGGAGCTGTTTTTT
CSAWGGGFNTGELFF
>.|TRBV7-8|TRBD2|TRBJ2-7|17
TGTGCCAGCAGCTTAGGACGTCCTAGCGGGAGGGGGTACGAGCAGTACTTC
CASSLGRPSGRGYEQYF
>many|TRBV10-3|.|TRBJ2-2|13
TGTGCCATCAGGGTCAGCGATCACGGGGAGCTGTTTTTT
CAIRVSDHGELFF
>few|TRBV7-7|.|TRBJ2-5|16
TGTGCCAGCAGCATGGATCTACCCCCAATTCAAGAGACCCAGTACTTC
CASSMDLPPIQETQYF
>.|TRBV20-1|TRBD2|TRBJ2-5|14
TGCAGTGCTAGACCAGCGGGAGCTAGGGAGACCCAGTACTTC
CSARPAGARETQYF
>few|TRBV5-1|TRBD2|TRBJ2-7|15
TGCGCCAGCAGCCCACTAGCGGGAGGTTTCGACGAGCAGTACTTC
CASSPLAGGFDEQYF
>many|TRBV3-1|TRBD2|TRBJ2-1|17
TGTGCCAGCAGCCAAGGACTAGCGTTAAGCTCCTACAATGAGCAGTTCTTC
CASSQGLALSSYNEQFF
>few|TRBV29-1|TRBD2|TRBJ2-7|14
TGCAGCGTCTACCCTAGCGGGAGTCCCTACGAGCAGTACTTC
CSVYPSGSPYEQYF
>.|TRBV5-1|TRBD2|TRBJ2-3|16
TGCGCCAGCAGATCCGAAGGCGGGAGGGGGACAGATACGCAGTATTTT
CASRSEGGRGTDTQYF
>.|TRBV18|TRBD2|TRBJ2-7|16
TGTGCCAGCTCACCATCGACTAGCGGGTACTCCTACGAGCAGTACTTC
CASSPSTSGYSYEQYF
>many|TRBV13|TRBD2|TRBJ2-1|19
TGTGCCAGCAGCGTCTTAGGTTGGACTAGCGCCCAGGCGGGTAATGAGCAGTTCTTC
CASSVLGWTSAQAGNEQFF
>many|TRBV20-1|.|TRBJ2-7|13
TGCAGTGCTCCGGGACGGAGCTCCTACGAGCAGTACTTC
CSAPGRSSYEQYF
>many|TRBV7-9|.|TRBJ1-1|16
TGTGCCAGCAGTGCAGCTTCGACAGGCGAGAACACTGAAGCTTTCTTT
CASSAASTGENTEAFF
>many|TRBV3-1|.|TRBJ2-3|16
TGTGCCAGCAGCCAAGGTGGATTCTACCGGGGAGATACGCAGTATTTT
CASSQGGFYRGDTQYF
>.|TRBV7-9|.|TRBJ2-7|17
TGTGCCAGCAGCTTAGAAAAATGGAGGACCCCCTACTACGAGCAGTACTTC
CASSLEKWRTPYYEQYF
>many|TRBV6-1|.|TRBJ1-1|14
TGTGCCAGCAGTGTGGGACGGACGAACACTGAAGCTTTCTTT
CASSVGRTNTEAFF
>many|TRBV10-3|TRBD1|TRBJ2-3|14
TGTGCCATCAGGGACAGGGGGATCACAGATACGCAGTATTTT
CAIRDRGITDTQYF
>.|TRBV9|TRBD1|TRBJ2-1|15
TGTGCCAGCAGCGAGACAGGGAAGCCCTACAATGAGCAGTTCTTC
CASSETGKPYNEQFF
>few|TRBV2|.|TRBJ2-1|17
TGTGCCAGCATCCCTCCCAAATATGCGGACTCCTACAATGAGCAGTTCTTC
CASIPPKYADSYNEQFF
>many|TRBV5-1|.|TRBJ1-1|14
TGCGCCAGCAGCACCGGTCAGCGAAACACTGAAGCTTTCTTT
CASSTGQRNTEAFF
>many|TRBV5-1|.|TRBJ1-1|14
TGCGCCAGCAGGCTAGGGTTCGATGTGACTGAAGCTTTCTTT
CASRLGFDVTEAFF
>.|TRBV19|.|TRBJ2-1|15
TGTGCCAGTAGTATAGGTGGCAACTCCTACAATGAGCAGTTCTTC
CASSIGGNSYNEQFF